The following is a T cell receptor beta chain sequence with its context. In the original analysis: Reference gene primer amplification gave estimated nucleated cell counts. TCRdb's copy holds only in-frame clones and misses some; the assay was immunoSEQ multiplex PCR. V and J calls and clone size are those listed in that table; D and trimming were worked out from the DNA. This table holds some 200,000 clones, about 81% found once. The data belong to a study of blood T cell repertoires in COVID-19. The wider study: T cells, B-cell-depleted T cells, or PBMCs supplied cDNA or gDNA.

Recruited during active infection, patients (from Seattle) were subsequently followed longitudinally. Trimming shortened V by 4 bases and J by 8 bases, and 12 bases separated the two germline ends. The V gene's germline CDR1 is SGHAT and CDR2 FQNNGV. This CDR3 has 13 amino acids. This receptor was obtained from a woman between 65 and 79 years old with COVID-19, enrolled during active disease. The chain combines TRBV11-2 with TRBJ2-1, with a tentative D call TRBD1 (6 bases). Sample: peripheral blood. The CDR3 DNA reads as TGTGCCAGCAGCTCCTCGGCAGGGGATGAGCAGTTCTTC. As protein: CASSSSAGDEQFF.